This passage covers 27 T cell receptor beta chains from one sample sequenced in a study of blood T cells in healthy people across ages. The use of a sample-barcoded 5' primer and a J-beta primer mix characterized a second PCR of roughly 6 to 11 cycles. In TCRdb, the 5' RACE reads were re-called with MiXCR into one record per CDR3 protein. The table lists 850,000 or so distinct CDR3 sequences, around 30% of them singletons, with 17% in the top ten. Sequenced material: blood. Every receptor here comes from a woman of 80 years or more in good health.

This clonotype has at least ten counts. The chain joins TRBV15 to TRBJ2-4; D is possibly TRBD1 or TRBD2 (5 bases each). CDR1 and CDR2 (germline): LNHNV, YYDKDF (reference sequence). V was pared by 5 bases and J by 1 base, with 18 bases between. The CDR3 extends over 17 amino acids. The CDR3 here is CATSRRGEPKAKNIQYF. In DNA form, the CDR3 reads TGTGCCACCAGCCGCCGAGGGGAACCAAAGGCCAAAAACATTCAGTACTTC.

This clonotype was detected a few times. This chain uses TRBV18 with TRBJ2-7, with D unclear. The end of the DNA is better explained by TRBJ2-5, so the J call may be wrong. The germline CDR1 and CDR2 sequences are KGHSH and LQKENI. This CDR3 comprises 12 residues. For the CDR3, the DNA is TGTGCCAGCTCATATCCCTATGAGACCCAGTACTTC. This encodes CASSYPYETQYF.

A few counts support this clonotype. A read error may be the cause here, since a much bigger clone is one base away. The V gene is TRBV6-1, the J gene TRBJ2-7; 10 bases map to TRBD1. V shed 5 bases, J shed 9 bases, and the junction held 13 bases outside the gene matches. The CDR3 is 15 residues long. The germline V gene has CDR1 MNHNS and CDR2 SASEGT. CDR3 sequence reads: CASSFWTGGSRAQYF. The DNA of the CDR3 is TGTGCCAGCAGTTTCTGGACAGGGGGAAGTAGAGCGCAGTACTTC.

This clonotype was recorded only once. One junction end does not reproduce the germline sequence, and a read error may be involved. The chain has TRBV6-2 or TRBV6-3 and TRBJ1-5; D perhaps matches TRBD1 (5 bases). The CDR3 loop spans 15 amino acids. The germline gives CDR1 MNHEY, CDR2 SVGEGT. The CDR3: CASTFGDGRNQSQHF. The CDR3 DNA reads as TGTGCCAGCACCTTTGGGGACGGCCGCAATCAGTCCCAGCATTTT.

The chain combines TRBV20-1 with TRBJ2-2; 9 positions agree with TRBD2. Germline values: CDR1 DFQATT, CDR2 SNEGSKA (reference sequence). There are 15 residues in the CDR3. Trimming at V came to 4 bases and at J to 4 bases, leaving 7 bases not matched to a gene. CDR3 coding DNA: TGCAGTGCTACCCTTAGCGGGGGAAGCACCGGGGAGCTGTTTTTT. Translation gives CSATLSGGSTGELFF.

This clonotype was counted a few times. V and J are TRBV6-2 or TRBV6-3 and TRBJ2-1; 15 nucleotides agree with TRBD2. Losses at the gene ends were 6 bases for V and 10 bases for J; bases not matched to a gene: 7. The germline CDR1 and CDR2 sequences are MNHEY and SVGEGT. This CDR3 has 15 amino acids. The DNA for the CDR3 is TGTGCCAGCAGATTCGCCGGGACTAGCGGGGGGGAGCAGTTCTTC. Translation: CASRFAGTSGGEQFF.

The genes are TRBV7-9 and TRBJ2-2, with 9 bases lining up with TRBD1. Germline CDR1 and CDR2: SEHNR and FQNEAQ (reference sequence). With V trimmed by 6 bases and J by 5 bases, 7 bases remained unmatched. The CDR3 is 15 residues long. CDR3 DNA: TGTGCCAGCAGTTCCGGGACAGGGTGGACCGGGGAGCTGTTTTTT. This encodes CASSSGTGWTGELFF.

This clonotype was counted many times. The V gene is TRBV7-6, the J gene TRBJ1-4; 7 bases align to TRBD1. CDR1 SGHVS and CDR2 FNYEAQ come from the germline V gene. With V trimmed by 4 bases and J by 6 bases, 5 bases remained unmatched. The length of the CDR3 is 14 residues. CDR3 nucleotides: TGTGCCAGCAGCTCAGGACAGGCTTATGAAAAACTGTTTTTT. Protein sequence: CASSSGQAYEKLFF.

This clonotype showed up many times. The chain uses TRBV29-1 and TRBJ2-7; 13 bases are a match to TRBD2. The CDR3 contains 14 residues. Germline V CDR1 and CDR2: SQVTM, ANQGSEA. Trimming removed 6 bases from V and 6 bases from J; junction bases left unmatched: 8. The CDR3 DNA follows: TGCAGCGTGGGGACTAGCGGGGTAGGTTCCGAGCAGTACTTC. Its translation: CSVGTSGVGSEQYF.

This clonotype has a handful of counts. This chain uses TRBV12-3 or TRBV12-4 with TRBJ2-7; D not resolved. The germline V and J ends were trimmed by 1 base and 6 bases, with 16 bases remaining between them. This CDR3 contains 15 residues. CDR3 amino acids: CASSLVIGRPGEQYF. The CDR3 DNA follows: TGTGCCAGCAGTTTAGTCATCGGAAGACCGGGCGAGCAGTACTTC.

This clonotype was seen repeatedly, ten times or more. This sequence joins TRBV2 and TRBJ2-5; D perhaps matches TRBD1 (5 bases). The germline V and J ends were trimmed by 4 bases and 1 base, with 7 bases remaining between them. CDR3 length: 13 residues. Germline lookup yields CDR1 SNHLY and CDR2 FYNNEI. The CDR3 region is CASSGQTQETQYF. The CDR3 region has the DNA TGTGCCAGCAGTGGACAGACCCAAGAGACCCAGTACTTC.

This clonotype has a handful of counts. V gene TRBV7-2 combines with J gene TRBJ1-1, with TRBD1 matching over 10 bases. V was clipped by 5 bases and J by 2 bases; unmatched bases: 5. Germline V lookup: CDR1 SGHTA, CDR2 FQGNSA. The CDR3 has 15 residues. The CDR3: CASSRQGASNTEAFF. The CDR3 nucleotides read TGTGCCAGCAGCCGACAGGGGGCGAGCAACACTGAAGCTTTCTTT.

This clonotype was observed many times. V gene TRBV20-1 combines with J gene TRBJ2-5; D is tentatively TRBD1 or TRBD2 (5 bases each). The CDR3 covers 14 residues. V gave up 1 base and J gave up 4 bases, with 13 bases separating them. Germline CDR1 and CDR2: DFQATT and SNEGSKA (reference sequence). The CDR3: CSARVRDGRETQYF. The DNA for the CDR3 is TGCAGTGCTAGAGTCCGGGACGGACGAGAGACCCAGTACTTC.

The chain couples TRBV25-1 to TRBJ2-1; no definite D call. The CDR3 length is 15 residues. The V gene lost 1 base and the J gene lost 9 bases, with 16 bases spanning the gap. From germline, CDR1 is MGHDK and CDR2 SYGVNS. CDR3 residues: CASSESLTIPVEQFF. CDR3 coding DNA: TGTGCCAGCAGTGAATCCCTTACTATTCCCGTTGAGCAGTTCTTC.

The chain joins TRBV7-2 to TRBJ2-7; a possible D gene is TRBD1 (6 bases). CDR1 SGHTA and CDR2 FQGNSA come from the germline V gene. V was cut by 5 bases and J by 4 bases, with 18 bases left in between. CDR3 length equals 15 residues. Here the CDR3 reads CASSRLTGLGYEQYF. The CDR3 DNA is TGTGCCAGCAGCCGCCTGACAGGTCTCGGGTACGAGCAGTACTTC. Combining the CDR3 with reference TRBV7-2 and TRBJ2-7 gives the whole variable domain GAGVSQSPSNKVTEKGKDVELRCDPISGHTALYWYRQSLGQGLEFLIYFQGNSAPDKSGLPSDRFSAERTGGSVSTLTIQRTQQEDSAVYLCASSRLTGLGYEQYFGPGTRLTVT.

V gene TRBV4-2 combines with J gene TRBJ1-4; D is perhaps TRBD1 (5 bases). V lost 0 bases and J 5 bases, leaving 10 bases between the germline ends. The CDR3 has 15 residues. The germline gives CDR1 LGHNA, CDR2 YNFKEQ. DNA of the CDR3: TGTGCCAGCAGCCAAGATCCTGGGGCAAATGAAAAACTGTTTTTT. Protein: CASSQDPGANEKLFF.

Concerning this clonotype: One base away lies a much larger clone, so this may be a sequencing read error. CDR3 residues: CASSAWDLRNEKLFF. As DNA, the CDR3 is TGTGCCAGCAGCGCGTGGGACTTGCGGAATGAAAAACTGTTTTTT. The chain carries TRBV7-2 and TRBJ1-4; the D gene is possibly TRBD1 (5 bases). Trimming stripped 5 bases from V and 5 bases from J, with 15 bases between. Germline CDR1 reads SGHTA; CDR2 reads FQGNSA. CDR3 length: 15 amino acids.

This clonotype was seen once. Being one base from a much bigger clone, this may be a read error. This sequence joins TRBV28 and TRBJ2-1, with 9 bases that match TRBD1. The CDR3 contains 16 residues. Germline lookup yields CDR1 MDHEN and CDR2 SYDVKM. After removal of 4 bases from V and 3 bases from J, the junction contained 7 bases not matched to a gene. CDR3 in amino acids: CASSSSGTGLYNEQFF. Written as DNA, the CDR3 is TGTGCCAGCAGTTCCTCCGGGACAGGGCTCTACAATGAGCAGTTCTTC.

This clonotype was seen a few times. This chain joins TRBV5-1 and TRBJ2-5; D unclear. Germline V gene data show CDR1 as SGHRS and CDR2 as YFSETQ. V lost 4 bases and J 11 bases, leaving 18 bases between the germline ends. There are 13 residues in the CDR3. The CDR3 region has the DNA TGCGCCAGCAGCCCCAAACCCTACAATGAGCAGTACTTC. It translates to CASSPKPYNEQYF.

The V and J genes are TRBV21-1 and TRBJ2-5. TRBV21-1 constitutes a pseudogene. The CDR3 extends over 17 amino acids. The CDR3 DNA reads TGTGCCAGCAGCAAAGGTGAAATGTGTGCCGCGGCGGAGACCCAGTACTTC. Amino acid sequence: CASSKGEMCAAAETQYF.

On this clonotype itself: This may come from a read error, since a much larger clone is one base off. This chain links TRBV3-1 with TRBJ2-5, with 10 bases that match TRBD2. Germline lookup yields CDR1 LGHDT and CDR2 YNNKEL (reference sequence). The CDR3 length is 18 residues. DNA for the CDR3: TGTGTCAGCAGCCCCCGACACCCTACCGGGACTAGCGAGGAGACCCAGTACTTC. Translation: CVSSPRHPTGTSEETQYF.

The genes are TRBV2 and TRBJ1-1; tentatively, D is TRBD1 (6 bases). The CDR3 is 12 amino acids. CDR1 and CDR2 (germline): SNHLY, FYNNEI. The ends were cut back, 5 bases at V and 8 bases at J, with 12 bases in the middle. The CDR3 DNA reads TGTGCCAGCAGTTCACAGGGATCGGAAGCTTTCTTT. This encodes CASSSQGSEAFF.

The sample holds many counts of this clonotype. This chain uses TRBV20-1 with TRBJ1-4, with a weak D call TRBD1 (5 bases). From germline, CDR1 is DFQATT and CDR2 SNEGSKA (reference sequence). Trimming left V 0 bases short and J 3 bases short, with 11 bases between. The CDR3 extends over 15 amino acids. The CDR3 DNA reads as TGCAGTGCTAGAGAGGAAGGGGTGGCTAATGAAAAACTGTTTTTT. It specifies CSAREEGVANEKLFF.

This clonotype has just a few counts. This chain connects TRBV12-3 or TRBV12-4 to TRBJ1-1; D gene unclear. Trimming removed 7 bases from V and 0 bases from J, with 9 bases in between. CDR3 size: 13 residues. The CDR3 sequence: CASTTNMNTEAFF. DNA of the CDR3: TGTGCCAGCACTACCAACATGAACACTGAAGCTTTCTTT.

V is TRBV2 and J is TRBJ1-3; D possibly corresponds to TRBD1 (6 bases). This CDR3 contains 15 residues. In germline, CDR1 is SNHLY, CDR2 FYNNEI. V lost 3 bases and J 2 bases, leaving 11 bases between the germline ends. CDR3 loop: CASSDGGHAGNTIYF. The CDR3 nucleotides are TGTGCCAGCAGTGACGGGGGACACGCTGGAAACACCATATATTTT. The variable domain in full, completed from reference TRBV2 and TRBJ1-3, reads EPEVTQTPSHQVTQMGQEVILRCVPISNHLYFYWYRQILGQKVEFLVSFYNNEISEKSEIFDDQFSVERPDGSNFTLKIRSTKLEDSAMYFCASSDGGHAGNTIYFGEGSWLTVV.

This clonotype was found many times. Here the CDR3 DNA reads TGTGCCAGCAGTTTACTAGCGGGGGGAGGCAAAAACATTCAGTACTTC. Translation gives CASSLLAGGGKNIQYF. The chain couples TRBV28 to TRBJ2-4; 11 bases agree with TRBD2. Germline CDR1 MDHEN, CDR2 SYDVKM. The CDR3 has 16 amino acids. V was clipped by 2 bases and J by 3 bases; unmatched bases: 3.

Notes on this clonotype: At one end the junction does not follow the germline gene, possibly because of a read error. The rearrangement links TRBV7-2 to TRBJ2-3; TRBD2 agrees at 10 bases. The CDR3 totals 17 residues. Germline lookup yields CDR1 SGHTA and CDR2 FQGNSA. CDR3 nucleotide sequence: TGTGCCAGCAGCTTAAAGGCCTCTAGCGGGGGCACAGATGCGCAGTATTTT. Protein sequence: CASSLKASSGGTDAQYF.